This entry lists 10 T cell receptor beta chains sequenced from one sample in a study of blood T cell repertoires in COVID-19. This table comes from immunoSEQ multiplex PCR, and its TCRdb copy is limited to in-frame clones, with some not included. The data show roughly 140,000 clones, 65% to 80% seen once. Sequencing used peripheral blood. The receptors were sampled from a man aged 60 to 75 with acute or convalescent COVID-19.

J is TRBJ2-7 and V is TRBV9; D is perhaps TRBD2 (6 bases). This CDR3 is built from 13 residues. From germline, CDR1 is SGDLS and CDR2 YYNGEE. Trimming took off 3 bases at V and 0 bases at J, with 7 bases between the two ends. The CDR3 DNA is TGTGCCAGCAGCGGGGACTTCTCCTACGAGCAGTACTTC. Translating it yields CASSGDFSYEQYF.

This clone has more than one count but fewer than ten. The rearrangement joins TRBV6-5 to TRBJ2-3; D may be TRBD2 (6 bases). This CDR3 spans 15 amino acids. Germline CDR1 reads MNHEY; CDR2 reads SVGAGI. V lost 6 bases to trimming and J lost 6 bases, with 19 bases between them. CDR3 sequence reads: CASSREGTGRDTQYF. For the CDR3, the DNA is TGTGCCAGCAGCCGAGAGGGGACGGGGAGGGATACGCAGTATTTT.

V and J are TRBV10-3 and TRBJ2-7; 10 bases are shared with TRBD2. The CDR3 is 15 residues long. Germline-derived CDR1 and CDR2 are ENHRY and SYGVKD. V trimming: 2 bases; J trimming: 0 bases; junction bases outside the gene matches: 1. CDR3 in amino acids: CAISEASGSSYEQYF. CDR3 coding DNA: TGTGCCATCAGTGAGGCTAGCGGGAGCTCCTACGAGCAGTACTTC.

The chain is built from TRBV6-5 and TRBJ2-1; D gene uncertain. This CDR3 is 12 amino acids long. Germline CDR1 is MNHEY and CDR2 is SVGAGI. V gave up 6 bases and J gave up 4 bases, with 7 bases separating them. CDR3 residues: CASSLGYNEQFF. CDR3 bases: TGTGCCAGCAGCCTCGGGTACAATGAGCAGTTCTTC.

V usage is TRBV7-3 and J usage is TRBJ1-6, with 8 bases that match TRBD1. V lost 5 bases, J lost 9 bases, and 6 bases stayed unmatched. This CDR3 comprises 14 residues. Germline loops: CDR1 SGHTA, CDR2 FQGTGA. The CDR3 coding sequence is TGTGCCAGCAGCCTGGGGACAGGAACTTCACCCCTCCACTTT. Its translation is CASSLGTGTSPLHF.

The chain uses TRBV25-1 and TRBJ2-1, with TRBD1 as a possible D gene (5 bases). From germline, CDR1 is MGHDK and CDR2 SYGVNS. Trimming pared 1 base from V and 8 bases from J, leaving 18 bases between. The CDR3 runs 16 residues. CDR3 sequence reads: CASSELRGEGPHEQFF. The DNA of the CDR3 is TGTGCCAGCAGTGAATTAAGGGGTGAAGGGCCCCATGAGCAGTTCTTC.

The chain recombines TRBV21-1 with TRBJ2-7; the table's D call of TRBD2 was not tested on the DNA. TRBV21-1 is annotated as a pseudogene. The CDR3 loop spans 17 amino acids. As DNA, the CDR3 is TGTGCCAGCAGCAAATTATTAGATTTGCGCCGACTCCACGAGCAGTACTTC. It specifies CASSKLLDLRRLHEQYF.

This clone was picked up a small number of times. The chain uses TRBV21-1 and TRBJ1-5. TRBV21-1 is noted as a pseudogene. The CDR3 consists of 12 residues. The CDR3 DNA reads TGTGCCAGCAGCAAACGTTGCGAGTCCCAGCATTTT. It specifies CASSKRCESQHF.

The CDR3 spells CASSGDNPLAHGYTF. DNA of the CDR3: TGTGCCAGTAGTGGTGATAACCCCCTCGCGCATGGCTACACCTTC. The rearrangement joins TRBV19 to TRBJ1-2; D is unresolved. CDR3 length: 15 amino acids. Trimming took 5 bases from V and 6 from J, leaving 19 bases between them. From germline, CDR1 is LNHDA and CDR2 SQIVND (reference sequence).

The chain combines TRBV24-1 with TRBJ1-6, with D possibly being TRBD1 (6 bases). Germline-derived CDR1 and CDR2 are KGHDR and SFDVKD. CDR3 length equals 15 residues. V was shortened by 5 bases and J by 6 bases, with 13 bases between the two germline ends. CDR3 in amino acids: CATSVPGTTNSPLHF. The DNA of the CDR3 is TGTGCCACCAGTGTTCCTGGGACAACTAATTCACCCCTCCACTTT.